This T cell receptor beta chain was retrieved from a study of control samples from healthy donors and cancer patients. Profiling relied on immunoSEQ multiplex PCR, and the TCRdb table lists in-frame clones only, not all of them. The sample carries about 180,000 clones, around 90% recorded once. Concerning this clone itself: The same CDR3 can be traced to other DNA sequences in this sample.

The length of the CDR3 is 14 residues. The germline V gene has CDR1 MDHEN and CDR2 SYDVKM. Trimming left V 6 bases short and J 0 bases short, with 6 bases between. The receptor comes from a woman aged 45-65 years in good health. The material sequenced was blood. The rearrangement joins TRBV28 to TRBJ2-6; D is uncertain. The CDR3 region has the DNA TGTGCCAGCAGCCTCAGCTCTGGGGCCAACGTCCTGACTTTC. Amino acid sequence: CASSLSSGANVLTF.